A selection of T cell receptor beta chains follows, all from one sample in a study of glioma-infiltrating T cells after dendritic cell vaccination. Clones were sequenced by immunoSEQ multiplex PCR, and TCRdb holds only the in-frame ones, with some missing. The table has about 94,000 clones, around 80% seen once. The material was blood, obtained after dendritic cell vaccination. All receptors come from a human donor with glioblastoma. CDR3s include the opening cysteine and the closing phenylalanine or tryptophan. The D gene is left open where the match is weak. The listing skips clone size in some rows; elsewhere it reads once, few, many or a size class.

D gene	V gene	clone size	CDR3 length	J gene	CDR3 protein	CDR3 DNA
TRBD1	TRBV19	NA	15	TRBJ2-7	CASSPGTGEPYEQYF	TGTGCCAGTAGCCCCGGGACAGGGGAACCCTACGAGCAGTACTTC
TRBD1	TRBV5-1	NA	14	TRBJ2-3	CASSSGQITDTQYF	TGCGCCAGCAGTTCGGGACAGATCACAGATACGCAGTATTTT
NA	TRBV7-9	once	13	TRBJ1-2	CASSSDQARGYTF	TGTGCCAGCAGCTCAGACCAAGCGCGGGGCTACACCTTC
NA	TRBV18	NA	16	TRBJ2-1	CASSPGGPNAYNEQFF	TGTGCCAGCTCACCCGGGGGGCCGAATGCCTACAATGAGCAGTTCTTC
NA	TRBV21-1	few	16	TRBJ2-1	CASSKASSGRFNEQFF	TGTGCCAGCAGCAAAGCCTCTAGCGGGAGATTTAATGAGCAGTTCTTC
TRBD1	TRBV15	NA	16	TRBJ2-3	CATSRGQGASTDTQYF	TGTGCCACCAGCAGGGGACAGGGGGCCAGCACAGATACGCAGTATTTT
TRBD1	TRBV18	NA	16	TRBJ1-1	CASSYGQGGLNTEAFF	TGTGCCAGCTCATACGGACAGGGAGGACTGAACACTGAAGCTTTCTTT
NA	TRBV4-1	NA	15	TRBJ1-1	CASSQESQGYTEAFF	TGCGCCAGCAGCCAAGAGTCACAGGGCTACACTGAAGCTTTCTTT
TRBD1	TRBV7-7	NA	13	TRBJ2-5	CASSSTGAETQYF	TGTGCTAGCAGCTCTACAGGGGCGGAGACCCAGTACTTC
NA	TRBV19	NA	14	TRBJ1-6	CASSEIRVNSPLHF	TGTGCCAGTAGTGAAATCAGGGTAAATTCACCCCTCCACTTT
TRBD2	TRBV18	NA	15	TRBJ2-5	CASSPRLAGRETQYF	TGTGCCAGCTCACCACGACTAGCGGGGAGGGAGACCCAGTACTTC
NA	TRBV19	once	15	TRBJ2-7	CASSMVGPPSYEQYF	TGTGCCAGTAGTATGGTTGGCCCCCCCTCCTACGAGCAGTACTTC
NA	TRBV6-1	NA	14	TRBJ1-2	CASSEIVRAAGYTF	TGTGCCAGCAGTGAAATTGTCAGGGCGGCAGGCTACACCTTC
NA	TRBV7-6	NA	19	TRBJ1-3	CASSLNGGYPTISGNTIYF	TGTGCCAGCAGCTTAAATGGGGGCTACCCAACAATCTCTGGAAACACCATATATTTT
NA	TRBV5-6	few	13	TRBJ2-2	CASSLVGRRELFF	TGTGCCAGCAGCTTGGTGGGGCGTCGGGAGCTGTTTTTT
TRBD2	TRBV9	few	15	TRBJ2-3	CASSESSGSPDTQYF	TGTGCCAGCAGCGAATCTAGCGGGAGTCCAGATACGCAGTATTTT
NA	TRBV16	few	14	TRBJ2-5	CASSQWSDQETQYF	TGTGCCAGCAGCCAATGGTCGGACCAAGAGACCCAGTACTTC
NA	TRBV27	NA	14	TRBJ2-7	CASSFRQGPYEQYF	TGTGCCAGCAGTTTTAGGCAGGGCCCCTACGAGCAGTACTTC
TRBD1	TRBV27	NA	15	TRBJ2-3	CASSSRTGTTDTQYF	TGTGCCAGCAGTTCTCGGACAGGGACCACAGATACGCAGTATTTT
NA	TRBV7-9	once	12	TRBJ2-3	CASSSAADTQYF	TGTGCCAGCAGCTCCGCGGCTGATACGCAGTATTTT
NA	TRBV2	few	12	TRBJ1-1	CASSGDYTEAFF	TGTGCCAGCAGTGGGGACTACACTGAAGCTTTCTTT
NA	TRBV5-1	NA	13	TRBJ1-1	CASRRHSNTEAFF	TGCGCCAGCAGGAGACACTCGAACACTGAAGCTTTCTTT
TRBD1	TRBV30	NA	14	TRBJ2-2	CAWNRDRYTGELFF	TGTGCCTGGAATAGGGACAGATACACCGGGGAGCTGTTTTTT
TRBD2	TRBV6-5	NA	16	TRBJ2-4	CASSYWASGGKNIQYF	TGTGCCAGCAGTTACTGGGCTAGCGGGGGTAAAAACATTCAGTACTTC
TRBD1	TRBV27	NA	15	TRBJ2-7	CASTPTGQGSYEQYF	TGTGCCAGCACCCCCACGGGACAGGGTTCCTACGAGCAGTACTTC
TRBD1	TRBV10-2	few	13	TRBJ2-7	CASSTDRGDEQYF	TGCGCCAGCAGTACGGACAGGGGGGACGAGCAGTACTTC
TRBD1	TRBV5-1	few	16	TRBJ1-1	CASSSIETSGGTEAFF	TGCGCCAGCAGCTCAATAGAGACATCAGGGGGCACTGAAGCTTTCTTT
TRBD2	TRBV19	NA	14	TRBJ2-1	CASIDAGGRNEQFF	TGTGCCAGTATAGATGCGGGAGGGCGTAATGAGCAGTTCTTC
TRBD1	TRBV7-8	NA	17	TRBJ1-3	CASSRILQGNSGNTIYF	TGTGCCAGCAGCCGAATTTTACAGGGGAACTCTGGAAACACCATATATTTT
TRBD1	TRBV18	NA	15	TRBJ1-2	CASSPIRTGEYGYTF	TGTGCCAGCTCACCAATTAGGACAGGGGAGTATGGCTACACCTTC
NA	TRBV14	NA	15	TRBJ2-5	CASSQDKEGRMVQYF	TGTGCCAGCAGCCAAGATAAGGAGGGGCGAATGGTCCAGTACTTC
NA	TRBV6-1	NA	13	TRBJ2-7	CASSEVRGYEQYF	TGTGCCAGCAGTGAAGTCCGCGGCTACGAGCAGTACTTC
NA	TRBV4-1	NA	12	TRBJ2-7	CASSQTGYEQYF	TGCGCCAGCAGCCAAACAGGATACGAGCAGTACTTC
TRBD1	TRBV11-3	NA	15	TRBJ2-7	CASSFRDRGLYEQYF	TGTGCCAGCAGCTTCCGGGACAGGGGGCTCTACGAGCAGTACTTC
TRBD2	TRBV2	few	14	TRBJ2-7	CASRRLAGLYEQYF	TGTGCCAGCAGGCGGCTAGCGGGCCTCTACGAGCAGTACTTC
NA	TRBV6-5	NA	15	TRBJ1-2	CASLPMSGYNYGYTF	TGTGCCAGCCTCCCCATGTCGGGGTACAACTATGGCTACACCTTC
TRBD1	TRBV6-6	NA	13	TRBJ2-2	CASSRQGIRELFF	TGTGCCAGCAGTCGACAGGGTATCCGGGAGCTGTTTTTT
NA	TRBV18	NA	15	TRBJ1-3	CASSPLVISGNTIYF	TGTGCCAGCTCACCACTAGTAATCTCTGGAAACACCATATATTTT
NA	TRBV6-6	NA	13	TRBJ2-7	CASSYSPNDEQYF	TGTGCCAGCAGTTACTCGCCTAATGACGAGCAGTACTTC
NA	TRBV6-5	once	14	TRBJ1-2	CASSYSVGSYGYTF	TGTGCCAGCAGTTACAGCGTCGGGAGCTATGGCTACACCTTC
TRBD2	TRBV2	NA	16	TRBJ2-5	CASSALAGINQETQYF	TGTGCCAGCAGTGCACTAGCGGGTATAAACCAAGAGACCCAGTACTTC
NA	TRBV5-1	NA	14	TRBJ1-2	CASSLTGPPYGYTF	TGCGCCAGCAGCCTCACAGGGCCGCCATATGGCTACACCTTC
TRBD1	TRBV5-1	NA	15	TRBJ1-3	CASSLVGTVGDTIYF	TGCGCCAGCAGCTTGGTAGGGACAGTCGGGGACACCATATATTTT
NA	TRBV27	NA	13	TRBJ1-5	CASSFRGLQPQHF	TGTGCCAGCAGTTTTAGGGGATTGCAGCCCCAGCATTTT
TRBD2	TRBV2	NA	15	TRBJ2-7	CASNAAGGDSYEQYF	TGTGCCAGCAATGCGGCGGGGGGCGATTCCTACGAGCAGTACTTC
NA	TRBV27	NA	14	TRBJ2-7	CASSFGARSYEQYF	TGTGCCAGCAGTTTCGGCGCTAGAAGCTACGAGCAGTACTTC
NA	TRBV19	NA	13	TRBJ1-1	CASSIIGVTEAFF	TGTGCCAGTAGTATAATCGGGGTTACTGAAGCTTTCTTT
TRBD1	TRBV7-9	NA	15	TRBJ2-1	CASSSTGQEDNEQFF	TGTGCCAGCAGCTCAACGGGACAGGAGGACAATGAGCAGTTCTTC
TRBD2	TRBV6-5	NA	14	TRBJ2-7	CASSLGLEAYEQYF	TGTGCCAGCAGCCTCGGACTAGAAGCGTACGAGCAGTACTTC
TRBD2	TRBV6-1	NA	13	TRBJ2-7	CASSRGGSYEQYF	TGTGCCAGCAGCCGCGGGGGCTCCTACGAGCAGTACTTC
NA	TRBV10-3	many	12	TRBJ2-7	CAIRGRYYEQYF	TGTGCCATCAGAGGCAGGTACTACGAGCAGTACTTC
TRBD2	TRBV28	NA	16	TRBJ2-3	CAIRGRGGLGADTQYF	TGTGCCATCCGGGGCCGGGGGGGACTAGGTGCAGATACGCAGTATTTT